A selection of T cell receptor beta chains follows, all from one sample in a study of CD8 T cells in ankylosing spondylitis. In TCRdb, the 5' RACE reads were re-called with MiXCR into one record per CDR3 protein. The top ten clones hold 6% to 8% of a sample with about 240,000 distinct CDR3 sequences, about 10% of them seen once. Source material: blood, either unsorted or a sorted T cell fraction (not recorded which). These receptors were collected from a male donor with ankylosing spondylitis or in good health (not recorded which). Each CDR3 is given with its conserved first and last residue. D genes are given only for firm matches. Expanded clones are given a class, and other clones once, few, many or no size at all.

D: -; size: many; V: TRBV25-1; J: TRBJ2-5; CDR3: CASSRDPRTLQETQYF; DNA: TGTGCCAGCAGTAGGGATCCCCGGACTCTACAAGAGACCCAGTACTTC
D: TRBD1; size: few; V: TRBV5-5; J: TRBJ1-6; CDR3: CASSIDRDNSPLHF; DNA: TGTGCCAGCAGCATTGACAGGGATAATTCACCCCTCCACTTT
D: -; size: many; V: TRBV20-1; J: TRBJ2-1; CDR3: CSARFFVEPFNNEQFF; DNA: TGCAGTGCCCGGTTTTTTGTTGAACCCTTTAACAATGAGCAGTTCTTC
D: TRBD2; size: many; V: TRBV5-1; J: TRBJ2-5; CDR3: CASSWGLAGGPGETQYF; DNA: TGCGCCAGCAGCTGGGGACTAGCGGGGGGGCCGGGAGAGACCCAGTACTTC
D: TRBD1; size: many; V: TRBV3-1; J: TRBJ1-1; CDR3: CASSQDRTVYGTEAFF; DNA: TGTGCCAGCAGCCAGGACAGGACAGTCTACGGCACTGAAGCTTTCTTT
D: -; size: many; V: TRBV5-1; J: TRBJ2-4; CDR3: CASSLARAEGAKNIQYF; DNA: TGCGCCAGCAGCTTGGCTCGAGCGGAGGGAGCCAAAAACATTCAGTACTTC
D: -; size: many; V: TRBV5-1; J: TRBJ2-3; CDR3: CASSLVYGTDTQYF; DNA: TGCGCCAGCAGCTTGGTCTACGGGACAGATACGCAGTATTTT
D: -; size: few; V: TRBV3-1; J: TRBJ1-2; CDR3: CASSPSSGFLYGYTF; DNA: TGTGCCAGCAGCCCAAGTTCCGGATTCCTCTATGGCTACACCTTC
D: -; size: -; V: TRBV7-8; J: TRBJ2-7; CDR3: CASSFGISQSYEQYF; DNA: TGTGCCAGCAGCTTCGGTATCTCTCAATCCTACGAGCAGTACTTC
D: -; size: -; V: TRBV10-3; J: TRBJ2-2; CDR3: CAISESKDMDTGELFF; DNA: TGTGCCATCAGTGAGTCTAAGGACATGGACACCGGGGAGCTGTTTTTT
D: -; size: few; V: TRBV5-1; J: TRBJ2-6; CDR3: CASSATFGGANVLTF; DNA: TGCGCCAGCAGCGCCACGTTTGGTGGGGCCAACGTCCTGACTTTC
D: -; size: many; V: TRBV5-1; J: TRBJ2-7; CDR3: CASSRTGGFYEQYF; DNA: TGCGCCAGCAGCCGGACAGGAGGGTTCTACGAGCAGTACTTC
D: TRBD2; size: -; V: TRBV27; J: TRBJ2-1; CDR3: CASSFAGELLELFF; DNA: TGTGCCAGCAGTTTTGCGGGAGAATTATTGGAACTGTTCTTC
D: -; size: few; V: TRBV5-1; J: TRBJ2-7; CDR3: CASSLAPDSYEQYF; DNA: TGCGCCAGCAGCTTGGCCCCAGACTCCTACGAGCAGTACTTC
D: -; size: many; V: TRBV5-1; J: TRBJ1-1; CDR3: CASSLGAGRAEAFF; DNA: TGCGCCAGCAGCTTGGGTGCGGGTAGGGCTGAAGCTTTCTTT
D: -; size: -; V: TRBV7-8; J: TRBJ1-1; CDR3: CASSLVSRSTEAFF; DNA: TGTGCCAGCAGCTTGGTCAGTAGGTCCACTGAAGCTTTCTTT
D: -; size: many; V: TRBV7-3; J: TRBJ2-2; CDR3: CASSTTNTGELFF; DNA: TGTGCCAGCTCAACTACGAACACCGGGGAGCTGTTTTTT
D: -; size: many; V: TRBV12-3/TRBV12-4; J: TRBJ2-7; CDR3: CASRLSSYEQYF; DNA: TGTGCCAGCAGACTTAGCTCCTACGAGCAGTACTTC
D: -; size: many; V: TRBV12-3/TRBV12-4; J: TRBJ2-7; CDR3: CASRLNRRGYEQYF; DNA: TGTGCCAGCAGGCTCAACCGGCGCGGGTACGAGCAGTACTTC
D: TRBD1; size: many; V: TRBV6-5; J: TRBJ1-2; CDR3: CASSSGGGYTF; DNA: TGTGCCAGCAGTTCAGGGGGAGGCTACACCTTC
D: TRBD2; size: -; V: TRBV20-1; J: TRBJ2-1; CDR3: CSARDRLAASGSYNEQFF; DNA: TGCAGTGCTAGAGATCGGTTGGCAGCTAGCGGCTCCTACAATGAGCAGTTCTTC
D: -; size: few; V: TRBV10-3; J: TRBJ1-2; CDR3: CAISESRGVGYTF; DNA: TGTGCCATCAGTGAGTCAAGGGGCGTTGGCTACACCTTC
D: -; size: many; V: TRBV20-1; J: TRBJ1-3; CDR3: CSARDLARPSGNTIYF; DNA: TGCAGTGCTAGAGATCTTGCCAGACCCTCTGGAAACACCATATATTTT
D: -; size: -; V: TRBV24-1; J: TRBJ2-6; CDR3: CATSQTVSGANVLTF; DNA: TGTGCCACCAGTCAGACAGTCTCTGGGGCCAACGTCCTGACTTTC